The 20 T cell receptor beta chains listed next were all sequenced from one sample in a study of early T cells in non-severe SARS-CoV-2 infection (dated by TCRdb to the early 2020s). The library was obtained by 5' RACE. TCRdb records NextSeq 500 as the sequencer. TCRdb cleaned the public reads at Q25 with fastp, built clones with MiXCR and kept in-frame beta chains. Rows matching on CDR3 protein sequence are summarized as one entry with the most common DNA and genes. The sample data list under 70,000 distinct CDR3 sequences, and under 15% of these were observed just once. The top ten hold roughly 9.3% of the sample. The sequences come from whole blood, collected at baseline. The receptor source for this set is an adult who was a healthcare worker with PCR-confirmed SARS-CoV-2 infection or an uninfected control (not recorded which).

The chain couples TRBV3-1 to TRBJ2-7; D possibly corresponds to TRBD1 (5 bases). The germline gives CDR1 LGHDT, CDR2 YNNKEL (reference sequence). The V end was cut by 4 bases, the J end by 5 bases, with 15 bases between. The CDR3 is 14 amino acids. The DNA for the CDR3 is TGTGCCAGCAGCCCAGGACAAGGCCTCCACGAGCAGTACTTC. This sequence encodes CASSPGQGLHEQYF.

This clonotype has ten or more counts. The chain joins TRBV11-3 to TRBJ2-1; 11 bases match TRBD2. This CDR3 contains 15 residues. Germline V gives CDR1 SGHNT, CDR2 YENEEA. The V and J ends lost 7 bases and 8 bases, in that order; junction bases with no gene match: 10. The CDR3 nucleotides read TGTGCCAGCACCAGACTAGCGGGATCAAGGGATGAGCAGTTCTTC. As protein: CASTRLAGSRDEQFF.

This clonotype has at least ten counts. The chain is built from TRBV7-3 and TRBJ1-2; D gene ambiguous. Trimming pared 6 bases from V and 8 bases from J, leaving 19 bases between. Germline CDR1 and CDR2: SGHTA and FQGTGA. This CDR3 has 14 residues. Written as DNA, the CDR3 is TGTGCCAGCAGTCAATCTGCGGGGTCCGAGGGCTACACCTTC. Translating it yields CASSQSAGSEGYTF. Together with reference TRBV7-3 and TRBJ1-2, the CDR3 gives the full variable domain: GAGVSQTPSNKVTEKGKYVELRCDPISGHTALYWYRQSLGQGPEFLIYFQGTGAADDSGLPNDRFFAVRPEGSVSTLKIQRTERGDSAVYLCASSQSAGSEGYTFGSGTRLTVV.

The rearrangement joins TRBV4-3 to TRBJ1-4; no reliable D call. This CDR3 region has 14 residues. Trimming left V 3 bases short and J 6 bases short, with 11 bases between. In germline, CDR1 is LGHNA, CDR2 YSLEER. CDR3 in DNA: TGCGCCAGCAGCCAGCCCGGCCGAGATGAAAAACTGTTTTTT. It codes for CASSQPGRDEKLFF.

This clonotype was seen repeatedly, ten times or more. This chain links TRBV5-5 with TRBJ2-7; D possibly corresponds to TRBD1 (6 bases). V lost 7 bases, J lost 2 bases, and 10 bases lay in between. Germline V lookup: CDR1 SGHKS, CDR2 YYEKEE (reference sequence). This CDR3 is 12 amino acids long. The CDR3 region has the DNA TGTGCCAGCGCGCCAGGGGCCTACGAGCAGTACTTC. Translation gives CASAPGAYEQYF.

This clonotype was picked up many times. This chain links TRBV4-3 with TRBJ2-3; 9 bases are shared with TRBD1. The V gene end was trimmed by 4 bases and the J gene end by 2 bases; junction bases not matched to a gene: 7. Germline loops: CDR1 LGHNA, CDR2 YSLEER. CDR3 length: 16 residues. CDR3 residues: CASSPYTGGITDTQYF. The CDR3 DNA is TGCGCCAGCAGCCCCTACACAGGGGGCATCACAGATACGCAGTATTTT.

The rearrangement joins TRBV5-4 to TRBJ2-7, with 7 bases lining up with TRBD2. V trimming: 2 bases; J trimming: 7 bases; junction bases outside the gene matches: 12. Germline V CDR1 and CDR2: SGHNT, YYREEE (reference sequence). The CDR3 contains 15 residues. CDR3 nucleotides: TGTGCCAGCAGCTTCGGGGGGTCCCCGCAGTGGGAGCAGTACTTC. Translated, it gives CASSFGGSPQWEQYF.

The CDR3 loop is CASSQGGPQETQYF. CDR3 bases: TGCGCCAGCAGCCAGGGTGGACCGCAAGAGACCCAGTACTTC. The V and J genes are TRBV4-3 and TRBJ2-5; no clear D gene. Germline V gene data show CDR1 as LGHNA and CDR2 as YSLEER. V dropped 3 bases and J dropped 2 bases, with 10 bases sitting between them. The CDR3 totals 14 residues.

This clonotype was counted ten times or more. The chain couples TRBV29-1 to TRBJ2-7; D unclear. The germline V gene encodes CDR1 SQVTM and CDR2 ANQGSEA. Between the trimmed V and J ends, which lost 6 bases and 2 bases, there was a span of 8 bases. This CDR3 spans 11 amino acids. The CDR3 sequence is CSVKETYEQYF. The CDR3 coding sequence is TGCAGCGTGAAGGAGACCTACGAGCAGTACTTC.

This clonotype was detected many times. The CDR3 DNA reads TGTGCCAGCAGTCCCCGACAGGGTACGAATTCACCCCTCCACTTT. Translating it yields CASSPRQGTNSPLHF. The rearrangement joins TRBV6-5 to TRBJ1-6, with TRBD1 matching 7 bases. CDR3 length: 15 amino acids. J was trimmed by 7 bases and V by 5 bases; bases with no gene match: 8. Looked up from germline, CDR1 is MNHEY and CDR2 is SVGAGI.

This clonotype came up a few times. This sequence joins TRBV20-1 and TRBJ2-3; 12 positions match TRBD2. The CDR3 extends over 14 amino acids. Trimming removed 2 bases from V and 8 bases from J; junction bases left unmatched: 5. Germline lookup yields CDR1 DFQATT and CDR2 SNEGSKA (reference sequence). The CDR3 bases are TGCAGTGCTAGACTAGCGGGGGGGCCGGGTACGCAGTATTTT. Its protein product is CSARLAGGPGTQYF.

The V gene is TRBV2, the J gene TRBJ2-5; 8 bases are shared with TRBD2. V shed 6 bases, J shed 9 bases, and the junction held 12 bases outside the gene matches. The CDR3 extends over 14 amino acids. CDR1 and CDR2 from the germline V gene are SNHLY and FYNNEI. Here the CDR3 reads CASRGATAGAPQYF. CDR3 nucleotides: TGTGCCAGCAGGGGCGCAACAGCGGGGGCGCCCCAGTACTTC.

This clonotype appeared a few times. The chain combines TRBV6-2 or TRBV6-3 with TRBJ1-1, with D possibly TRBD1 on 6 matching bases. The germline CDR1 and CDR2 sequences are MNHEY and SVGEGT. The CDR3 is made up of 14 amino acids. Deletions cut 6 bases from V and 0 bases from J, with 11 bases between. CDR3 sequence reads: CASRFTGLNTEAFF. The DNA for the CDR3 is TGTGCCAGCAGATTCACAGGGTTGAACACTGAAGCTTTCTTT.

The chain recombines TRBV11-2 with TRBJ2-1; 10 nucleotides line up with TRBD2. The germline gives CDR1 SGHAT, CDR2 FQNNGV. This CDR3 has 16 residues. Losses at the gene ends were 5 bases for V and 4 bases for J; bases not matched to a gene: 8. The CDR3 nucleotides read TGTGCCAGCAGCCCCTGGAAAGCGGGAGGGTACAATGAGCAGTTCTTC. This sequence encodes CASSPWKAGGYNEQFF.

This chain joins TRBV10-3 and TRBJ1-4, with no clear D. This CDR3 is 15 amino acids long. Germline V gene lookup returns CDR1 ENHRY and CDR2 SYGVKD. V was pared by 6 bases and J by 0 bases, with 11 bases between. The CDR3 loop reads CAISSDGPTNEKLFF. CDR3 DNA sequence: TGTGCCATCAGCTCCGACGGACCAACTAATGAAAAACTGTTTTTT.

This clonotype was seen many times. The chain employs TRBV10-2 and TRBJ2-2; TRBD2 agrees at 8 bases. Germline V gene sequence: CDR1 WSHSY, CDR2 SAAADI. There are 18 residues in the CDR3. Germline trimming cut 7 bases from V and 0 bases from J; bases unmatched to any gene: 13. The CDR3 protein is CASTSSGGPSANTGELFF. The DNA for the CDR3 is TGCGCCAGCACGAGTTCGGGGGGGCCCTCCGCGAACACCGGGGAGCTGTTTTTT.

This clonotype was detected only a few times. The gene calls are TRBV5-8 and TRBJ2-3, with D tentatively TRBD1 (6 bases). The CDR3 is 13 amino acids. V was clipped by 5 bases and J by 1 base, with 8 bases between them. The germline V gene encodes CDR1 SGHTS and CDR2 YDEGEE. CDR3 loop: CASSRQGTDTQYF. DNA of the CDR3: TGTGCCAGCAGTCGACAGGGCACAGATACGCAGTATTTT.

This chain joins TRBV7-3 and TRBJ2-5; no clear D. The CDR3 has 15 residues. Germline V gene sequence: CDR1 SGHTA, CDR2 FQGTGA. V shed 5 bases and J shed 4 bases, with 17 bases lying between them. The chain's CDR3 is CASSADGKRGETQYF. Written as DNA, the CDR3 is TGTGCCAGCAGCGCGGACGGAAAACGAGGAGAGACCCAGTACTTC. The variable domain in full, with the rest retrieved from reference TRBV7-3 and TRBJ2-5, is GAGVSQTPSNKVTEKGKYVELRCDPISGHTALYWYRQSLGQGPEFLIYFQGTGAADDSGLPNDRFFAVRPEGSVSTLKIQRTERGDSAVYLCASSADGKRGETQYFGPGTRLLVL.

This clonotype was seen at least ten times. The chain links TRBV30 to TRBJ1-1; 7 bases match TRBD1. This CDR3 contains 14 residues. The ends lost 8 bases at V and 1 base at J; junction bases unmatched: 10. Germline CDR1 reads GTSNPN; CDR2 reads SVGIG (reference sequence). In DNA, the CDR3 is TGTGCCACCGACCTAGGGGGCCAGAACACTGAAGCTTTCTTT. It encodes CATDLGGQNTEAFF.

The table lists this clonotype with a few counts. The chain employs TRBV27 and TRBJ2-5, with D possibly being TRBD2 (5 bases). Trimming pared 7 bases from V and 0 bases from J, leaving 9 bases between. The CDR3 length is 13 residues. The germline CDR1 and CDR2 sequences are MNHEY and SMNVEV (reference sequence). In nucleotides, the CDR3 is TGTGCCAGCACGTCGGGAAACCAAGAGACCCAGTACTTC. Translation gives CASTSGNQETQYF.